The entry below describes one T cell receptor beta chain. This clone turned up a few times. The antigen it binds to is not known. No much larger clonotype is one base removed from it; base qualities were not supplied. Each collaborating institution followed its own protocols to collect whole blood in K2EDTA tubes. For TCRbeta analysis, collaborators shipped samples as frozen whole blood, isolated PBMCs, or DNA extracted from either of those sample types. Inclusive of the bounding cysteine and phenylalanine, the CDR3 is 12 residues long. Only the CDR3 portion is preserved as DNA: 36 bases, with reading frame beginning at the first base. V lost 6 bases and J lost 4 bases; the stretch between them is 9 bases long. CDR1 SNHLY and CDR2 FYNNEI were looked up in the germline V gene. The sample is drawn from a study of blood T cell repertoires in COVID-19 (TCRdb year 2020). A note on the overall study: The collaborator samples originated in the United States, Italy and Spain and spanned the acute and convalescent phases of COVID-19. A freely available public database, intended as a resource for researchers studying the immune response to SARS-CoV-2, is where the repertoires were released. Nearly every sample came with metadata listing a de-identified subject ID, COVID-19 status, age in years and sex. Where available, HLA class I and class II types were taken from metadata supplied by the sample provider and were not determined by assay-based typing. The samples were drawn from the first 160 participants of the ongoing ImmuneRACE study and from 950 to 1,500 subjects provided by 6 global collaborators. The prospective study material was composed of cDNA or gDNA derived from T cells, B-cell-depleted T cells, or PBMCs. Subjects who had been exposed to COVID-19, were actively infected with it, or had recovered from it provided the deeply sampled blood TCRbeta repertoires that made up the dataset.

Broad study findings and their caveats: Clinical and demographic metadata were provided uncurated, with the amount varying by source and participant.

The immunoSEQ Assay, a bias-controlled multiplex PCR, was used to amplify TCRbeta CDR3 regions from genomic DNA. The authors processed their data as follows. The number of nucleated cells in each sample was estimated by amplification of reference gene primers within the assay. Sequence reads were collapsed and filtered to measure the absolute abundance of every unique TCRbeta CDR3 rearrangement. For each sample, productive Simpson clonality was calculated by taking the square root of Simpson's diversity index across productive rearrangements. TCRdb's version of the immuneACCESS table is confined to in-frame rearrangements and falls short of the full clone set. An unresolved V gene accounts for under half of the shortfall where checked; the remainder is of unknown origin. The V and J calls and clone size are taken from that table; D and trimming were inferred from the DNA. The sample contains about 400,000 clones, 70% to 90% of them found a single time. The biggest ten clones account for 2.5% to 3.5% of the sample.

Material: peripheral blood. The chain uses TRBV2 and TRBJ1-1, with TRBD1 perhaps the D gene, on 5 matching bases. The TCR comes from a human donor in a cohort sampled during active COVID-19. The DNA sequence is as follows: TGTGCCAGCAGCGGACAAATCACTGAAGCTTTCTTT. Its amino acids are CASSGQITEAFF.